These 29 T cell receptor beta chains were sequenced from one sample in a study of cytomegalovirus exposure and HLA in healthy donors. It was with 60 Vbeta and 13 Jbeta primers that the PCR ran. The repertoire was sequenced with immunoSEQ multiplex PCR; TCRdb's copy has only in-frame clones and lacks some. The sample holds 100,000 to 150,000 clones, around 80% seen once. Material: PBMCs. These receptor sequences come from a man between 45 and 60 years old in good health and CMV-seronegative.

This clone was observed a few times. The rearrangement uses TRBV15 and TRBJ2-3; the match to TRBD2 covers 14 bases. V gave up 1 base and J gave up 4 bases; unmatched junction bases: 1. Germline V gives CDR1 LNHNV, CDR2 YYDKDF (reference sequence). CDR3 length equals 16 residues. DNA of the CDR3: TGTGCCACCAGCAGAGGGACTAGCGGGGGGCCAGATACGCAGTATTTT. Translating gives CATSRGTSGGPDTQYF.

CDR3 sequence: CASSLGWDRDGANEKLFF. CDR3 bases: TGTGCCAGCAGCTTAGGGTGGGACAGGGACGGTGCTAATGAAAAACTGTTTTTT. The J gene is TRBJ1-4, the V gene TRBV7-9, with 9 bases matching TRBD1. Germline CDR1 and CDR2: SEHNR and FQNEAQ (reference sequence). The CDR3 has 18 amino acids. Trimming at V came to 1 base and at J to 3 bases, leaving 9 bases not matched to a gene.

This clone was observed a handful of times. V and J are TRBV6-5 and TRBJ1-1; TRBD1 matches 9 bases. The V and J ends lost 4 bases and 5 bases, in that order; junction bases with no gene match: 11. Germline CDR1 reads MNHEY; CDR2 reads SVGAGI. The CDR3 is made up of 16 amino acids. The chain's CDR3 is CASSSLGTGRITEAFF. CDR3 in DNA: TGTGCCAGCAGTTCCTTGGGGACAGGGAGGATAACTGAAGCTTTCTTT.

The genes are TRBV13 and TRBJ2-3; tentative D call: TRBD1 (6 bases). The V end was cut by 5 bases, the J end by 5 bases, with 17 bases between. The length of the CDR3 is 15 residues. The germline gives CDR1 PRHDT, CDR2 FYEKMQ (reference sequence). CDR3 sequence (DNA): TGTGCCAGCAGCAACCGGGACAACCTGGGAGATACGCAGTATTTT. It codes for CASSNRDNLGDTQYF.

The genes are TRBV5-5 and TRBJ2-7, with D perhaps TRBD1 (6 bases). In germline, CDR1 is SGHKS, CDR2 YYEKEE (reference sequence). Between the trimmed V and J ends, which lost 6 bases and 7 bases, there was a span of 11 bases. The length of the CDR3 is 11 residues. CDR3 amino acids: CASTLGQEQYF. Here the CDR3 DNA reads TGTGCCAGCACCCTAGGACAGGAGCAGTACTTC.

The V call is TRBV21-1, the J call TRBJ1-2. TRBV21-1 is recorded as a pseudogene. CDR3 size: 15 residues. CDR3 residues: CASSKPSNGPGGYTF. The CDR3 DNA is TGTGCCAGCAGCAAACCATCGAATGGGCCGGGGGGCTACACCTTC.

This chain connects TRBV29-1 to TRBJ1-2; TRBD1 is a possible D gene (6 bases). Germline CDR1 is SQVTM and CDR2 is ANQGSEA. With 7 bases removed from V and 4 bases from J, the gap between germline ends came to 22 bases. The CDR3 length is 15 residues. The CDR3 loop reads CSARIGGDTLYGYTF. CDR3 nucleotide sequence: TGCAGCGCAAGGATCGGTGGGGACACCCTCTATGGCTACACCTTC. Supplemented by reference TRBV29-1 and TRBJ1-2, the full variable domain reads SAVISQKPSRDICQRGTSLTIQCQVDSQVTMMFWYRQQPGQSLTLIATANQGSEATYESGFVIDKFPISRPNLTFSTLTVSNMSPEDSSIYLCSARIGGDTLYGYTFGSGTRLTVV.

V gene TRBV7-8 combines with J gene TRBJ1-2; TRBD1 agrees at 7 bases. From germline, CDR1 is SGHVS and CDR2 FQNEAQ. With 4 bases clipped from V and 0 bases from J, the junction kept 8 bases outside the gene matches. This CDR3 is built from 16 residues. The CDR3 is CASSSDRAGTNYGYTF. The CDR3 DNA reads as TGTGCCAGCAGCTCAGACAGGGCCGGGACTAACTATGGCTACACCTTC.

The chain has TRBV5-4 and TRBJ2-1; D may be TRBD2 (6 bases). The germline CDR1 and CDR2 sequences are SGHNT and YYREEE (reference sequence). Trimming left V 5 bases short and J 1 base short, with 13 bases between. CDR3 length: 15 residues. The CDR3 sequence: CASRRDSSSYNEQFF. The CDR3 region has the DNA TGTGCCAGCAGGAGGGACTCGTCTTCCTACAATGAGCAGTTCTTC. Supplemented by reference TRBV5-4 and TRBJ2-1, the full variable domain reads ETGVTQSPTHLIKTRGQQVTLRCSSQSGHNTVSWYQQALGQGPQFIFQYYREEENGRGNFPPRFSGLQFPNYSSELNVNALELDDSALYLCASRRDSSSYNEQFFGPGTRLTVL.

The chain has TRBV9 and TRBJ2-7; TRBD1 might be the D (5 bases). The V and J ends lost 0 bases and 5 bases respectively, with 15 bases between them. The CDR3 runs to 15 residues. CDR1 is SGDLS and CDR2 is YYNGEE in the germline V gene. The CDR3 loop is CASSVEGRVYDEQYF. CDR3 bases: TGTGCCAGCAGCGTAGAGGGCAGGGTATACGACGAGCAGTACTTC.

The J gene is TRBJ2-3, the V gene TRBV29-1; 8 bases align to TRBD2. The V gene's germline CDR1 is SQVTM and CDR2 ANQGSEA. V shed 8 bases, J shed 2 bases, and the junction held 9 bases outside the gene matches. The CDR3 contains 14 residues. The CDR3: CSTSGGRDTDTQYF. The CDR3 DNA reads TGCAGCACGAGCGGGGGCCGGGACACAGATACGCAGTATTTT.

This clone was counted only a few times. This chain links TRBV6-5 with TRBJ1-5, with no clear D. V lost 6 bases and J 0 bases, leaving 9 bases between the germline ends. This CDR3 region has 14 residues. Germline CDR1 is MNHEY and CDR2 is SVGAGI. The CDR3 reads CASSPDYSNQPQHF. CDR3 DNA sequence: TGTGCCAGCAGCCCCGACTATAGCAATCAGCCCCAGCATTTT.

This chain joins TRBV7-9 and TRBJ2-7; tentatively, D is TRBD2 (5 bases). Germline V gene lookup returns CDR1 SEHNR and CDR2 FQNEAQ (reference sequence). Deletions cut 6 bases from V and 3 bases from J, with 18 bases between. CDR3 length equals 15 residues. The CDR3 DNA follows: TGTGCCAGCAGACCAAGGCACCGAGAGGGCTACGAGCAGTACTTC. This codes for CASRPRHREGYEQYF.

Here the CDR3 DNA reads TGTGCCAGCAGCATCACTTCCGACAGGGAAGCTTTCTTT. Its translation: CASSITSDREAFF. This rearrangement joins TRBV2 to TRBJ1-1; TRBD1 is a possible D gene (6 bases). This CDR3 has 13 residues. V lost 6 bases, J lost 8 bases, and 16 bases lay in between. Germline-derived CDR1 and CDR2 are SNHLY and FYNNEI. The full variable domain, with the rest looked up from reference TRBV2 and TRBJ1-1, is EPEVTQTPSHQVTQMGQEVILRCVPISNHLYFYWYRQILGQKVEFLVSFYNNEISEKSEIFDDQFSVERPDGSNFTLKIRSTKLEDSAMYFCASSITSDREAFFGQGTRLTVV.

The chain recombines TRBV5-1 with TRBJ2-7; TRBD1 matches at 11 bases. CDR1 is SGHRS and CDR2 is YFSETQ in the germline V gene. This CDR3 has 14 residues. V dropped 4 bases and J dropped 5; count of bases not matched to a gene: 5. CDR3 loop: CASSPMGQGDEQYF. For the CDR3, the DNA is TGCGCCAGCAGCCCCATGGGACAGGGGGACGAGCAGTACTTC.

V gene TRBV19 combines with J gene TRBJ2-3; D not certain. Germline CDR1 and CDR2: LNHDA and SQIVND (reference sequence). V lost 5 bases and J lost 3, with 21 bases in between. The CDR3 sequence is 17 residues long. The CDR3 nucleotides read TGTGCCAGTAGTCCGCACCCCCTCAGGCTCATGACAGATACGCAGTATTTT. Amino acid sequence: CASSPHPLRLMTDTQYF.

This clone showed up just a few times. The chain joins TRBV5-4 to TRBJ2-7; 9 bases are shared with TRBD1. Germline V gives CDR1 SGHNT, CDR2 YYREEE (reference sequence). After removal of 4 bases from V and 3 bases from J, the junction contained 8 bases not matched to a gene. The CDR3 runs to 15 residues. CDR3 in DNA: TGTGCCAGCAGCAGGGCGGGACAGGGTTTCTACGAGCAGTACTTC. This codes for CASSRAGQGFYEQYF.

This sequence joins TRBV13 and TRBJ1-1, with 7 nucleotides matching TRBD1. This CDR3 is built from 17 residues. Germline-derived CDR1 and CDR2 are PRHDT and FYEKMQ (reference sequence). The V and J ends lost 5 bases and 0 bases, in that order; junction bases with no gene match: 12. As DNA, the CDR3 is TGTGCCAGCAGCGGCAGAGACAGGGCGCCTTTGAACACTGAAGCTTTCTTT. Its translation is CASSGRDRAPLNTEAFF.

The genes are TRBV30 and TRBJ2-2; D not resolved. V lost 3 bases to trimming and J lost 7 bases, with 3 bases between them. The CDR3 extends over 10 amino acids. Germline loops: CDR1 GTSNPN, CDR2 SVGIG (reference sequence). The CDR3 sequence is CAWSHGELFF. The CDR3 bases are TGTGCCTGGAGCCACGGGGAGCTGTTTTTT.

The count of this clone is one. The DNA of the CDR3 is TGTGCCTGGGCCCGCGACAGGGCCGACTATGGCTACACCTTC. This gives the protein CAWARDRADYGYTF. The chain combines TRBV30 with TRBJ1-2, with 7 nucleotides matching TRBD1. The CDR3 runs to 14 residues. With V trimmed by 5 bases and J by 3 bases, 9 bases remained unmatched. The germline CDR1 and CDR2 sequences are GTSNPN and SVGIG (reference sequence).

The chain is built from TRBV6-5 and TRBJ2-5; TRBD2 agrees at 10 bases. The V gene's germline CDR1 is MNHEY and CDR2 SVGAGI. The CDR3 totals 15 residues. Germline trimming cut 6 bases from V and 7 bases from J; bases unmatched to any gene: 11. In DNA, the CDR3 is TGTGCCAGCAGCCCCCCAGCGGGGGGGCCCGGGACCCAGTACTTC. Translated, it gives CASSPPAGGPGTQYF.

The chain employs TRBV5-4 and TRBJ2-5; tentatively, D is TRBD2 (6 bases). The CDR3 extends over 14 amino acids. CDR1 is SGHNT and CDR2 is YYREEE in the germline V gene (reference sequence). The V end lost 2 bases, the J end lost 4 bases, and 12 bases lay between the germline ends. CDR3 coding DNA: TGTGCCAGCAGCTTTGGAGGGTTGAGAGAGACCCAGTACTTC. Its translation: CASSFGGLRETQYF.

The V call is TRBV18, the J call TRBJ2-7; 9 positions agree with TRBD2. Germline lookup yields CDR1 KGHSH and CDR2 LQKENI. There are 15 residues in the CDR3. J lost 2 bases, V lost 3 bases, and 5 bases had no gene match. The CDR3 sequence is CASSPSGGPTYEQYF. In DNA form, the CDR3 reads TGTGCCAGCTCACCGAGCGGGGGGCCAACCTACGAGCAGTACTTC.

The rearrangement joins TRBV7-2 to TRBJ2-2, with TRBD2 matching over 11 bases. Germline V gives CDR1 SGHTA, CDR2 FQGNSA. With 2 bases clipped from V and 9 bases from J, the junction kept 11 bases outside the gene matches. This CDR3 is built from 17 residues. The CDR3 sequence is CASSLQLAGVPLRELFF. DNA for the CDR3: TGTGCCAGCAGCTTACAACTAGCGGGGGTACCACTCCGGGAGCTGTTTTTT.

This chain connects TRBV19 to TRBJ2-7; D remains ambiguous. The CDR3 sequence is 11 residues long. V lost 4 bases and J lost 4, with 5 bases in between. Germline loops: CDR1 LNHDA, CDR2 SQIVND (reference sequence). The DNA for the CDR3 is TGTGCCAGTAGTACACAATACGAGCAGTACTTC. Protein: CASSTQYEQYF.

The chain carries TRBV7-9 and TRBJ1-1; no clear D. The length of the CDR3 is 14 residues. Trimming stripped 5 bases from V and 4 bases from J, with 14 bases between. Germline lookup yields CDR1 SEHNR and CDR2 FQNEAQ (reference sequence). CDR3 DNA: TGTGCCAGCAGCGCCCCGGGTTCGATCACTGAAGCTTTCTTT. Encoded protein: CASSAPGSITEAFF.

The genes are TRBV10-2 and TRBJ2-7; 9 nucleotides agree with TRBD2. The CDR3 contains 13 residues. V was pared by 6 bases and J by 3 bases, with 3 bases of the junction left unmatched. Per germline, CDR1 WSHSY and CDR2 SAAADI. CDR3 DNA sequence: TGCGCCAGCAGACGACTAGCGGACTACGAGCAGTACTTC. Translated, it gives CASRRLADYEQYF.

In DNA, the CDR3 is TGCGCCAGCAGCCAAGCCTGGGGGAGGATGAACACTGAAGCTTTCTTT. Translation gives CASSQAWGRMNTEAFF. The genes are TRBV4-1 and TRBJ1-1, with TRBD1 as a possible D gene (5 bases). The V gene's germline CDR1 is MGHRA and CDR2 YSYEKL. V was shortened by 1 base and J by 0 bases, with 12 bases between the two germline ends. The CDR3 length is 16 residues.

The chain combines TRBV2 with TRBJ2-1; D might be TRBD2 (6 bases). This CDR3 is 14 amino acids long. Per the germline V gene, CDR1 is SNHLY and CDR2 is FYNNEI. Trimming removed 5 bases from V and 5 bases from J, with 13 bases in between. This CDR3 reads CASSKSGVDNEQFF. CDR3 coding DNA: TGTGCCAGCAGTAAGTCGGGGGTAGACAATGAGCAGTTCTTC. Variable domain in full (rest from reference TRBV2 and TRBJ2-1): EPEVTQTPSHQVTQMGQEVILRCVPISNHLYFYWYRQILGQKVEFLVSFYNNEISEKSEIFDDQFSVERPDGSNFTLKIRSTKLEDSAMYFCASSKSGVDNEQFFGPGTRLTVL.